A single sample is the source of the 13 T cell receptor beta chains below, sequenced in a study of cytomegalovirus exposure and HLA in healthy donors. The PCR made use of 60 Vbeta and 13 Jbeta primers. The data were produced by immunoSEQ multiplex PCR, yet TCRdb's version contains in-frame clones alone and is incomplete. The sample contains 120,000 or so clones, 81% of which appear only once. The material sequenced was PBMCs. Every receptor here comes from a woman in her thirties or forties in good health and CMV-seronegative.

The chain has TRBV7-2 and TRBJ1-2; 7 nucleotides match TRBD1. Germline V gene data show CDR1 as SGHTA and CDR2 as FQGNSA. Trimming cost V 5 bases and J 5 bases; bases outside gene matches: 14. The CDR3 contains 16 residues. The CDR3: CASSRTFGGGTYGYTF. CDR3 DNA: TGTGCCAGCAGCCGGACCTTCGGAGGGGGCACGTATGGCTACACCTTC. The full variable domain, its missing parts supplied by reference TRBV7-2 and TRBJ1-2, is GAGVSQSPSNKVTEKGKDVELRCDPISGHTALYWYRQSLGQGLEFLIYFQGNSAPDKSGLPSDRFSAERTGGSVSTLTIQRTQQEDSAVYLCASSRTFGGGTYGYTFGSGTRLTVV.

This chain connects TRBV18 to TRBJ2-5; the D gene is possibly TRBD1 (5 bases). Trimming cost V 0 bases and J 9 bases, with 11 bases left between them. Per germline, CDR1 KGHSH and CDR2 LQKENI. The CDR3 spans 13 residues. The CDR3 nucleotides read TGTGCCAGCTCACCACCAACGGCCAGGGCCCAGTACTTC. Translation gives CASSPPTARAQYF.

This clone appeared many times. The chain is built from TRBV19 and TRBJ1-1; perhaps TRBD1 as D (6 bases). The germline CDR1 and CDR2 sequences are LNHDA and SQIVND (reference sequence). V shed 5 bases and J shed 3 bases, with 16 bases lying between them. The CDR3 is 15 residues long. CDR3 sequence reads: CASSALTGSDTEAFF. CDR3 in DNA: TGTGCCAGTAGTGCCTTAACAGGGTCGGACACTGAAGCTTTCTTT. Full variable domain (remainder filled in from reference TRBV19 and TRBJ1-1): DGGITQSPKYLFRKEGQNVTLSCEQNLNHDAMYWYRQDPGQGLRLIYYSQIVNDFQKGDIAEGYSVSREKKESFPLTVTSAQKNPTAFYLCASSALTGSDTEAFFGQGTRLTVV.

The chain employs TRBV20-1 and TRBJ2-5; weak D call: TRBD2 (7 bases). The CDR3 contains 11 residues. Trimming cost V 6 bases and J 11 bases, with 16 bases left between them. Germline V gives CDR1 DFQATT, CDR2 SNEGSKA (reference sequence). The CDR3 loop reads CSAEVGGAQYF. As DNA, the CDR3 is TGCAGTGCAGAGGTGGGGGGGGCGCAGTACTTC.

The chain uses TRBV5-1 and TRBJ1-5; D gene ambiguous. The CDR3 has 15 residues. Trimming took 0 bases from V and 0 from J, leaving 7 bases between them. The germline V gene encodes CDR1 SGHRS and CDR2 YFSETQ. The CDR3 here is CASSLAPRSNQPQHF. In nucleotides, the CDR3 is TGCGCCAGCAGCTTGGCCCCCCGTAGCAATCAGCCCCAGCATTTT.

The J gene is TRBJ2-5, the V gene TRBV14, with D perhaps matching TRBD2 (6 bases). This CDR3 comprises 15 residues. V gave up 4 bases and J gave up 1 base, with 13 bases separating them. Germline CDR1 SGHDN, CDR2 FVKESK. The CDR3 loop reads CASSLGKRAQETQYF. DNA for the CDR3: TGTGCCAGCAGCCTGGGGAAGCGGGCCCAAGAGACCCAGTACTTC.

This clone has just a few counts. This chain uses TRBV6-6 with TRBJ1-6; no clear D. The CDR3 has 12 residues. The V and J ends lost 2 bases and 10 bases respectively, with 6 bases between them. Looked up from germline, CDR1 is MNHNY and CDR2 is SVGAGI (reference sequence). The CDR3 is CASSYGRSPLHF. The CDR3 DNA reads TGTGCCAGCAGTTACGGGAGGTCACCCCTCCACTTT.

This clone appeared once. This chain joins TRBV7-3 and TRBJ2-5; maybe TRBD1 (5 bases). Germline-derived CDR1 and CDR2 are SGHTA and FQGTGA. The CDR3 is 15 amino acids. V was pared by 2 bases and J by 4 bases, with 14 bases between. The CDR3 DNA sequence: TGTGCCAGCAGCTTATGGCCAGGGCGTCGAGAGACCCAGTACTTC. It is translated as CASSLWPGRRETQYF. Full variable domain (missing parts from reference TRBV7-3 and TRBJ2-5): GAGVSQTPSNKVTEKGKYVELRCDPISGHTALYWYRQSLGQGPEFLIYFQGTGAADDSGLPNDRFFAVRPEGSVSTLKIQRTERGDSAVYLCASSLWPGRRETQYFGPGTRLLVL.

This sequence joins TRBV5-4 and TRBJ2-3; possible D gene TRBD1, 5 bases. This CDR3 has 13 amino acids. The germline gives CDR1 SGHNT, CDR2 YYREEE (reference sequence). The V and J ends lost 2 bases and 6 bases respectively, with 10 bases between them. CDR3: CASSFQGSDTQYF. Written as DNA, the CDR3 is TGTGCCAGCAGCTTCCAGGGTTCCGATACGCAGTATTTT.

The chain carries TRBV28 and TRBJ1-5, with 8 bases identical to TRBD1. CDR3 size: 14 residues. Germline V CDR1 and CDR2: MDHEN, SYDVKM. The V segment lost 7 bases and the J segment 5 bases; nucleotides outside the gene matches: 7. This chain's CDR3 is CASTPGQGYQPQHF. Here the CDR3 DNA reads TGTGCCAGCACCCCCGGACAGGGCTATCAGCCCCAGCATTTT.

This clone has just a few counts. The chain combines TRBV6-5 with TRBJ1-5, with D possibly matching TRBD1 (5 bases). The V and J ends lost 4 bases and 6 bases respectively, with 10 bases between them. CDR1 is MNHEY, CDR2 SVGAGI, per germline. The CDR3 contains 13 residues. As DNA, the CDR3 is TGTGCCAGCAGTTCATACAGGTTTCAGCCCCAGCATTTT. Amino acid sequence: CASSSYRFQPQHF.

The CDR3, as DNA: TGTGCCAGCTCACCGCGGTCCCCAGCGGGAGCCCGAGGGGAGCAGTACTTC. Translation: CASSPRSPAGARGEQYF. V and J are TRBV18 and TRBJ2-5; 8 bases line up with TRBD2. Germline V gives CDR1 KGHSH, CDR2 LQKENI. The CDR3 is made up of 17 amino acids. V lost 3 bases to trimming and J lost 11 bases; unmatched junction nucleotides: 20.

The chain combines TRBV4-3 with TRBJ2-3, with D possibly TRBD1 on 6 matching bases. Germline V gene lookup returns CDR1 LGHNA and CDR2 YSLEER. Trimming removed 0 bases from V and 2 bases from J, with 12 bases in between. The CDR3 runs 16 residues. The CDR3 DNA is TGCGCCAGCAGCCAAGACACAGGGTGGGACACAGATACGCAGTATTTT. Amino acids: CASSQDTGWDTDTQYF.